This passage covers 21 T cell receptor beta chains from one sample sequenced in a study of CD8 T cells in Susac syndrome. Reverse transcription of roughly 0.5 to 1 ug RNA was carried out with random hexamers. TCRdb redid the calling of the immunoSEQ multiplex PCR reads with MiXCR, one entry per CDR3 protein. The sample includes around 300,000 distinct CDR3 sequences, about 82% of them seen just once. Sample: CD8+ T cells from PBMCs. Receptors were obtained from a human donor with multiple sclerosis.

The chain couples TRBV28 to TRBJ1-1; D remains ambiguous. CDR1 is MDHEN and CDR2 is SYDVKM in the germline V gene. The CDR3 covers 14 residues. V shed 3 bases and J shed 1 base, with 9 bases lying between them. CDR3 bases: TGTGCCAGCAGTTTCTACATTCCGAACACTGAAGCTTTCTTT. As protein: CASSFYIPNTEAFF.

This chain joins TRBV20-1 and TRBJ2-1, with TRBD2 matching over 9 bases. In germline, CDR1 is DFQATT, CDR2 SNEGSKA (reference sequence). The CDR3 loop spans 17 amino acids. With V trimmed by 3 bases and J by 0 bases, 9 bases remained unmatched. The CDR3 DNA reads as TGCAGTGCTAGGTGGACTAGCGCTCTTGACTCCTACAATGAGCAGTTCTTC. It codes for CSARWTSALDSYNEQFF.

The chain uses TRBV5-1 and TRBJ2-7, with no clear D. V lost 2 bases and J 4 bases, leaving 10 bases between the germline ends. CDR1 is SGHRS, CDR2 YFSETQ, per germline. This CDR3 region has 13 residues. The CDR3 DNA sequence: TGCGCCAGCAGCTTCGCCAAGGGATACGAGCAGTACTTC. Residues: CASSFAKGYEQYF.

This sequence joins TRBV27 and TRBJ1-4, with D possibly matching TRBD1 (6 bases). V was trimmed by 4 bases and J by 0 bases, leaving 6 bases between them. The length of the CDR3 is 14 residues. Germline loops: CDR1 MNHEY, CDR2 SMNVEV (reference sequence). The CDR3 reads CASSWTATNEKLFF. The CDR3 coding sequence is TGTGCCAGCAGTTGGACAGCAACTAATGAAAAACTGTTTTTT.

This clonotype has just one count. The chain combines TRBV9 with TRBJ2-3, with TRBD2 matching 7 bases. Germline CDR1 and CDR2: SGDLS and YYNGEE. The CDR3 contains 16 residues. V was clipped by 1 base and J by 4 bases; unmatched bases: 9. The CDR3 DNA sequence: TGTGCCAGCAGCGTACGCGAGGGAGGGCCCCCAGATACGCAGTATTTT. Its translation: CASSVREGGPPDTQYF.

This rearrangement joins TRBV6-5 to TRBJ2-3, with 8 bases lining up with TRBD2. Trimming took 6 bases from V and 3 from J; bases not matched to a gene: 8. Germline CDR1 reads MNHEY; CDR2 reads SVGAGI. CDR3 length: 15 residues. As DNA, the CDR3 is TGTGCCAGCAGGAGTAGCGGGATCTCGACAGATACGCAGTATTTT. This codes for CASRSSGISTDTQYF.

The chain is built from TRBV27 and TRBJ2-1; D is ambiguous. Trimming stripped 2 bases from V and 9 bases from J, with 14 bases between. CDR1 is MNHEY, CDR2 SMNVEV, per germline (reference sequence). The CDR3 spans 14 residues. CDR3 sequence: CASSLALPLGEQFF. DNA for the CDR3: TGTGCCAGCAGTTTAGCTCTACCCCTCGGTGAGCAGTTCTTC.

The sample holds one count of this clonotype. The J gene is TRBJ2-1, the V gene TRBV19, with TRBD2 identical over 9 bases. This CDR3 region has 14 residues. The germline V gene has CDR1 LNHDA and CDR2 SQIVND (reference sequence). The trim removed 2 bases at V and 10 bases at J, leaving 6 bases unmatched. CDR3 sequence reads: CASSILVAGEEQFF. The DNA for the CDR3 is TGTGCCAGTAGTATACTGGTAGCGGGAGAGGAGCAGTTCTTC.

This clonotype was seen a handful of times. This sequence joins TRBV20-1 and TRBJ2-7, with D perhaps assigned TRBD1 or TRBD2 (5 bases each). With 2 bases removed from V and 2 bases from J, the gap between germline ends came to 13 bases. CDR1 and CDR2 from the germline V gene are DFQATT and SNEGSKA (reference sequence). This CDR3 is 14 amino acids long. The CDR3 sequence is CSARSRDQPYEQYF. The CDR3 region has the DNA TGCAGTGCTAGATCCCGGGACCAGCCCTACGAGCAGTACTTC.

The chain links TRBV9 to TRBJ1-3; the match to TRBD1 covers 7 bases. The CDR3 runs to 15 residues. Germline V gives CDR1 SGDLS, CDR2 YYNGEE. V lost 3 bases, J lost 2 bases, and 5 bases stayed unmatched. The CDR3 is CASSETGYTGNTIYF. CDR3 in DNA: TGTGCCAGCAGCGAGACAGGGTATACTGGAAACACCATATATTTT.

This rearrangement joins TRBV7-9 to TRBJ2-1, with 8 bases matching TRBD2. J was trimmed by 15 bases and V by 1 base; bases with no gene match: 5. This CDR3 comprises 12 residues. Germline V gives CDR1 SEHNR, CDR2 FQNEAQ (reference sequence). CDR3 loop: CASSLVPAGGFF. Here the CDR3 DNA reads TGTGCCAGCAGCTTAGTTCCGGCGGGAGGGTTCTTC.

This chain uses TRBV28 with TRBJ2-7; D is perhaps TRBD1 (5 bases). The V end lost 7 bases, the J end lost 3 bases, and 13 bases lay between the germline ends. This CDR3 comprises 13 residues. Looked up from germline, CDR1 is MDHEN and CDR2 is SYDVKM. DNA of the CDR3: TGTGCCAGCAACGGCGACAGTAACTACGAGCAGTACTTC. This translates into CASNGDSNYEQYF.

This clonotype was found a few times. The V call is TRBV5-6, the J call TRBJ2-3; TRBD2 agrees at 7 bases. Losses at the gene ends were 0 bases for V and 0 bases for J; bases not matched to a gene: 7. Germline V gene lookup returns CDR1 SGHDT and CDR2 YYEEEE. The CDR3 runs 17 residues. Here the CDR3 DNA reads TGTGCCAGCAGCTTGGGCCGACTAGCCGCTAGCACAGATACGCAGTATTTT. This sequence encodes CASSLGRLAASTDTQYF.

This chain links TRBV20-1 with TRBJ2-7; perhaps TRBD2 as D (5 bases). Germline V gene data show CDR1 as DFQATT and CDR2 as SNEGSKA (reference sequence). The V end lost 1 base, the J end lost 5 bases, and 21 bases lay between the germline ends. The CDR3 spans 16 residues. The CDR3 bases are TGCAGTGCTAGAGTGATTAGCGATTATTCTTGGGACGAGCAGTACTTC. Translation: CSARVISDYSWDEQYF.

The rearrangement links TRBV10-1 to TRBJ2-1; tentatively, D is TRBD2 (5 bases). Germline V gives CDR1 WNHNN, CDR2 SYGVQD (reference sequence). This CDR3 has 16 residues. V lost 0 bases and J 7 bases, leaving 16 bases between the germline ends. This CDR3 reads CASSESTPASSNEQFF. The CDR3 region has the DNA TGCGCCAGCAGTGAGTCGACCCCGGCTAGCTCGAATGAGCAGTTCTTC.

This chain uses TRBV25-1 with TRBJ1-5, with D tentatively TRBD1 (5 bases). With 3 bases removed from V and 11 bases from J, the gap between germline ends came to 14 bases. This CDR3 spans 13 amino acids. The germline V gene has CDR1 MGHDK and CDR2 SYGVNS. CDR3 nucleotide sequence: TGTGCCAGCAGTGAGCTGACAGCCTCCACCCAGCATTTT. Translation gives CASSELTASTQHF.

This clonotype was detected only once. The chain employs TRBV7-9 and TRBJ2-1, with TRBD2 matching 8 bases. CDR1 and CDR2 from the germline V gene are SEHNR and FQNEAQ (reference sequence). With 1 base clipped from V and 6 bases from J, the junction kept 11 bases outside the gene matches. CDR3 length equals 17 residues. The CDR3 here is CASSLVGTRIGRNEQFF. CDR3 nucleotide sequence: TGTGCCAGCAGCTTAGTTGGGACTAGGATTGGTCGCAATGAGCAGTTCTTC. Variable domain in full (rest from reference TRBV7-9 and TRBJ2-1): DTGVSQNPRHKITKRGQNVTFRCDPISEHNRLYWYRQTLGQGPEFLTYFQNEAQLEKSRLLSDRFSAERPKGSFSTLEIQRTEQGDSAMYLCASSLVGTRIGRNEQFFGPGTRLTVL.

V gene TRBV7-9 combines with J gene TRBJ1-1; possibly TRBD1 for D (6 bases). Deletions cut 4 bases from V and 4 bases from J, with 22 bases between. Germline V CDR1 and CDR2: SEHNR, FQNEAQ (reference sequence). The CDR3 loop spans 17 amino acids. The CDR3 coding sequence is TGTGCCAGCAGCTGGCAAGTGGGGGGCGCATTAGGCACTGAAGCTTTCTTT. It codes for CASSWQVGGALGTEAFF.

To note about this clonotype: A junction end diverges from the germline sequence, so it may reflect a read error. The gene calls are TRBV20-1 and TRBJ2-4; 13 nucleotides agree with TRBD2. The CDR3 consists of 16 residues. Germline loops: CDR1 DFQATT, CDR2 SNEGSKA (reference sequence). In nucleotides, the CDR3 is TGCAGTGCTAGAGACCTCCTCGGGACTAGCGGGGACCCCTCCAACTTC. It yields the protein CSARDLLGTSGDPSNF.

The chain joins TRBV9 to TRBJ1-5, with D hard to call. Germline CDR1 SGDLS, CDR2 YYNGEE. The CDR3 runs to 14 residues. Deletions cut 6 bases from V and 5 bases from J, with 15 bases between. The CDR3 DNA reads as TGTGCCAGCAAGGAGACGGTCCCATATCAGCCCCAGCATTTT. It specifies CASKETVPYQPQHF.

CDR3 DNA: TGTGCCATCAGTGGCCCAGCAGGCAACCCAGATACGCAGTATTTT. Amino acid sequence: CAISGPAGNPDTQYF. This chain uses TRBV10-3 with TRBJ2-3; D is undetermined. The germline V gene encodes CDR1 ENHRY and CDR2 SYGVKD. V was shortened by 4 bases and J by 4 bases, with 15 bases between the two germline ends. The CDR3 loop spans 15 amino acids.